This TCR beta chain was observed in a study of blood T cell repertoires in COVID-19. As for the study in general: Collection of acute and convalescent COVID-19 samples took place in the United States, Italy and Spain. Sample material is recorded as cDNA or gDNA derived from T cells, B-cell-depleted T cells, or PBMCs.

Authors' methods: Researchers report that nucleated cell counts were estimated from reference gene primer amplification. Sequencing used immunoSEQ multiplex PCR; TCRdb keeps in-frame clones, though not all of them. V and J calls and clone size are as listed in that table; D and trimming were resolved from the DNA. This sample has under 70,000 clones; around 88% occur once, and the top ten carry over 6%. The CDR3 covers 15 residues. V gave up 4 bases and J gave up 7 bases; unmatched junction bases: 10. CDR1 and CDR2 (germline): LGHNA, YSLEER. This TCR was sampled from a woman aged 70-85 years with acute or convalescent COVID-19. Sequenced sample: peripheral blood. The chain couples TRBV4-3 to TRBJ2-1; 7 nucleotides align to TRBD2. The CDR3 nucleotides are TGCGCCAGCAGCCGCGAGGCGGGAGTCTCTAATGAGCAGTTCTTC. Amino acids: CASSREAGVSNEQFF.